Each of the 11 T cell receptor beta chains below was sequenced from the same sample in a study of shared clonotypes between healthy human individuals. Sequenced by immunoSEQ multiplex PCR; TCRdb stores in-frame clones only, minus some. Among a few million clones listed, about 94% were seen once. The sample taken for sequencing was naive CD4+ T cells sorted from blood. The sample's subset: CD45RA+ positively selected. The receptors shown here come from a man in his late teens or twenties in good health.

The chain joins TRBV6-6 to TRBJ1-4, with D uncertain. The CDR3 length is 12 residues. The ends were cut back, 8 bases at V and 5 bases at J, with 9 bases in the middle. The germline gives CDR1 MNHNY, CDR2 SVGAGI (reference sequence). The CDR3 DNA reads as TGTGCCAGCTCCGCGGGGAATGAAAAACTGTTTTTT. Amino acid sequence: CASSAGNEKLFF.

V and J are TRBV6-5 and TRBJ1-4; D unclear. The V and J ends lost 6 bases and 8 bases respectively, with 10 bases between them. Germline V gene lookup returns CDR1 MNHEY and CDR2 SVGAGI. This CDR3 region has 12 residues. As DNA, the CDR3 is TGTGCCAGCAGCACGAGAGGGGAAAAACTGTTTTTT. It is translated as CASSTRGEKLFF.

The chain combines TRBV9 with TRBJ1-6; TRBD1 agrees at 10 bases. Trimming removed 0 bases from V and 9 bases from J; junction bases left unmatched: 6. The CDR3 length is 16 residues. Germline V gene sequence: CDR1 SGDLS, CDR2 YYNGEE. This CDR3 is CASSVGGQGYGSPLHF. The DNA of the CDR3 is TGTGCCAGCAGCGTAGGGGGACAGGGGTATGGTTCACCCCTCCACTTT.

The genes are TRBV5-4 and TRBJ2-7, with 7 bases aligning to TRBD2. V was pared by 0 bases and J by 0 bases, with 3 bases of the junction left unmatched. CDR3 size: 15 residues. The germline V gene encodes CDR1 SGHNT and CDR2 YYREEE (reference sequence). In DNA, the CDR3 is TGTGCCAGCAGCTTGGGAACTAGCGTCTCCTACGAGCAGTACTTC. This sequence encodes CASSLGTSVSYEQYF.

This rearrangement joins TRBV9 to TRBJ2-7, with a weak D call TRBD2 (5 bases). Germline V gene sequence: CDR1 SGDLS, CDR2 YYNGEE. The length of the CDR3 is 15 residues. The ends were cut back, 0 bases at V and 3 bases at J, with 13 bases in the middle. The CDR3 nucleotides read TGTGCCAGCAGCGTAGAGGAGGTGAAAAGCTACGAGCAGTACTTC. This gives the protein CASSVEEVKSYEQYF. The full variable domain, its missing parts supplied by reference TRBV9 and TRBJ2-7, is DSGVTQTPKHLITATGQRVTLRCSPRSGDLSVYWYQQSLDQGLQFLIQYYNGEERAKGNILERFSAQQFPDLHSELNLSSLELGDSALYFCASSVEEVKSYEQYFGPGTRLTVT.

The chain couples TRBV15 to TRBJ1-1; D gene unclear. The CDR3 is made up of 11 amino acids. The germline gives CDR1 LNHNV, CDR2 YYDKDF (reference sequence). V lost 1 base and J 6 bases, leaving 3 bases between the germline ends. The CDR3 nucleotides read TGTGCCACCAGCAGAGTGTCTGAAGCTTTCTTT. Translated, it gives CATSRVSEAFF. The full variable domain, completed using reference TRBV15 and TRBJ1-1, is DAMVIQNPRYQVTQFGKPVTLSCSQTLNHNVMYWYQQKSSQAPKLLFHYYDKDFNNEADTPDNFQSRRPNTSFCFLDIRSPGLGDTAMYLCATSRVSEAFFGQGTRLTVV.

The rearrangement joins TRBV6-4 to TRBJ2-7, with 7 bases matching TRBD1. CDR1 and CDR2 (germline): MRHNA, SNTAGT. The junction had 9 bases not matched to a gene; V was cut back by 7 bases and J by 0 bases. The CDR3 is 15 residues long. The CDR3 DNA reads as TGTGCCAGCAAAGGGACAGCACCAACCTCCTACGAGCAGTACTTC. This encodes CASKGTAPTSYEQYF.

The chain employs TRBV6-5 and TRBJ1-6; the D is unclear. Per germline, CDR1 MNHEY and CDR2 SVGAGI. V lost 4 bases, J lost 0 bases, and 10 bases lay in between. The CDR3 covers 16 residues. DNA for the CDR3: TGTGCCAGCAGTTCCCTGACTAGCTCCTATAATTCACCCCTCCACTTT. Translation gives CASSSLTSSYNSPLHF.

The gene calls are TRBV10-3 and TRBJ1-6, with TRBD1 identical over 8 bases. This CDR3 spans 16 amino acids. J was trimmed by 7 bases and V by 3 bases; bases with no gene match: 8. Germline V lookup: CDR1 ENHRY, CDR2 SYGVKD. The CDR3 reads CAISDLDRGYNSPLHF. CDR3 coding DNA: TGTGCCATCAGTGACCTCGACAGGGGTTACAATTCACCCCTCCACTTT.

Notes on this clone: Other nucleotide sequences in the sample specify the same CDR3. The J gene is TRBJ2-5, the V gene TRBV9; 9 nucleotides match TRBD1. The CDR3 is 14 residues long. The trim removed 2 bases at V and 7 bases at J, leaving 6 bases unmatched. Germline V gene lookup returns CDR1 SGDLS and CDR2 YYNGEE. The CDR3 is CASSVPDRGGTQYF. CDR3 nucleotides: TGTGCCAGCAGCGTCCCAGACAGGGGGGGGACCCAGTACTTC.

The chain links TRBV10-1 to TRBJ2-1; D possibly matches TRBD1 or TRBD2 (5 bases each). The CDR3 is 12 amino acids. Germline assignment: CDR1 WNHNN and CDR2 SYGVQD (reference sequence). Trimming took 4 bases from V and 8 from J, leaving 9 bases between them. CDR3 protein: CASSGQGHEQFF. CDR3 in DNA: TGCGCCAGCAGTGGCCAGGGACATGAGCAGTTCTTC.